This entry lists 24 T cell receptor beta chains sequenced from one sample in a study of T cell responses to AZD1222 COVID-19 vaccine. Measured with immunoSEQ multiplex PCR; TCRdb has only the in-frame clones, and not every one. This repertoire shows roughly 62,000 clones, about 70% found once; its top ten account for 11% to 15%. This material consisted of peripheral blood, taken on day 0 of AZD1222 vaccination. These receptors originate from an adult in good health.

This clone came up a few times. The chain couples TRBV28 to TRBJ1-5; TRBD1 matches 7 bases. V lost 5 bases to trimming and J lost 8 bases; unmatched junction nucleotides: 3. Germline V gives CDR1 MDHEN, CDR2 SYDVKM. This CDR3 is built from 12 residues. The CDR3 loop reads CASSTGEEPQHF. The CDR3 nucleotides read TGTGCCAGCAGTACAGGGGAAGAGCCCCAGCATTTT.

This clone was recorded a few times. The chain links TRBV25-1 to TRBJ2-7; D is unresolved. The CDR3 length is 11 residues. Trimming pared 8 bases from V and 0 bases from J, leaving 5 bases between. The germline CDR1 and CDR2 sequences are MGHDK and SYGVNS. In DNA, the CDR3 is TGTGCCAGCTCCCCCTCCTACGAGCAGTACTTC. It codes for CASSPSYEQYF.

The chain is built from TRBV7-9 and TRBJ2-5; 7 bases fit TRBD1. The CDR3 extends over 13 amino acids. Per germline, CDR1 SEHNR and CDR2 FQNEAQ (reference sequence). After removal of 5 bases from V and 3 bases from J, the junction contained 3 bases not matched to a gene. CDR3 coding DNA: TGTGCCAGCAGCCCGGGACAGAAAGAGACCCAGTACTTC. Translated: CASSPGQKETQYF.

By frequency in the sample, this clone is medium-sized. J is TRBJ1-1 and V is TRBV7-9; the match to TRBD1 covers 9 bases. CDR1 and CDR2 from the germline V gene are SEHNR and FQNEAQ (reference sequence). CDR3 length: 17 amino acids. J gave up 3 bases and V 5 bases, and 13 bases lay outside the gene matches. CDR3: CASSPHRTGVKYTEAFF. The CDR3, as DNA: TGTGCCAGCAGCCCCCACCGGACAGGGGTTAAGTACACTGAAGCTTTCTTT.

This clone was observed a few times. This chain uses TRBV5-6 with TRBJ1-1, with D unresolved. There are 16 residues in the CDR3. CDR1 is SGHDT, CDR2 YYEEEE, per germline. Trimming removed 0 bases at V and 0 bases at J, with 12 bases between. CDR3 in DNA: TGTGCCAGCAGCTTGGCCCCCGGCACATTGAACACTGAAGCTTTCTTT. Amino acid sequence: CASSLAPGTLNTEAFF.

The genes are TRBV3-1 (or the pseudogene TRBV3-2) and TRBJ2-3; 8 bases line up with TRBD2. CDR3 size: 17 residues. V lost 3 bases and J lost 6; bases outside the gene matches: 14. CDR1 is LGHDT and CDR2 is YNNKEL in the germline V gene (reference sequence). The CDR3 spells CASSHFRAGGIGDTQYF. The CDR3 DNA reads as TGTGCCAGCAGCCATTTTCGCGCGGGGGGCATCGGGGATACGCAGTATTTT.

The chain combines TRBV27 with TRBJ1-1; 7 bases agree with TRBD1. Losses at the gene ends were 7 bases for V and 1 base for J; bases not matched to a gene: 9. CDR1 MNHEY and CDR2 SMNVEV come from the germline V gene (reference sequence). The CDR3 is 15 residues long. The CDR3 loop reads CASTISGTANTEAFF. The CDR3 DNA reads TGTGCCAGCACTATCTCCGGGACAGCGAACACTGAAGCTTTCTTT.

The V gene is TRBV9, the J gene TRBJ2-2, with D possibly being TRBD2 (7 bases). V shed 0 bases and J shed 5 bases, with 11 bases lying between them. CDR1 and CDR2 from the germline V gene are SGDLS and YYNGEE. The CDR3 spans 15 residues. This CDR3 is CASSVAEGGTGELFF. CDR3 nucleotide sequence: TGTGCCAGCAGCGTAGCAGAGGGGGGGACCGGGGAGCTGTTTTTT.

The gene calls are TRBV7-9 and TRBJ2-1; D is unclear. The V gene's germline CDR1 is SEHNR and CDR2 FQNEAQ (reference sequence). There are 11 residues in the CDR3. CDR3 bases: TGTAAGTCCTCTTTATACAATGAGCAGTTCTTC. This gives the protein CKSSLYNEQFF. Variable domain in full (rest from reference TRBV7-9 and TRBJ2-1): DTGVSQNPRHKITKRGQNVTFRCDPISEHNRLYWYRQTLGQGPEFLTYFQNEAQLEKSRLLSDRFSAERPKGSFSTLEIQRTEQGDSAMYLCKSSLYNEQFFGPGTRLTVL.

The chain joins TRBV12-3 or TRBV12-4 to TRBJ2-1, with D unresolved. V dropped 5 bases and J dropped 4 bases, with 3 bases sitting between them. CDR3 length: 11 residues. The CDR3 here is CASSRYNEQFF. The CDR3 region has the DNA TGTGCCAGCAGTCGGTACAATGAGCAGTTCTTC.

J is TRBJ2-3 and V is TRBV27, with D unclear. The ends were cut back, 5 bases at V and 5 bases at J, with 20 bases in the middle. Germline values: CDR1 MNHEY, CDR2 SMNVEV (reference sequence). This CDR3 region has 16 residues. This chain's CDR3 is CASSLEITYARDTQYF. In DNA form, the CDR3 reads TGTGCCAGCAGTCTCGAGATCACATACGCACGAGATACGCAGTATTTT.

The chain joins TRBV30 to TRBJ2-7; 10 nucleotides agree with TRBD1. The germline gives CDR1 GTSNPN, CDR2 SVGIG (reference sequence). V was clipped by 8 bases and J by 4 bases; unmatched bases: 8. CDR3 length: 13 amino acids. The chain's CDR3 is CARRDRGNYEQYF. The CDR3, as DNA: TGTGCCCGCCGGGACAGGGGAAATTACGAGCAGTACTTC.

CDR3 in DNA: TGTGCCAGCAGTTACTCGTCGCCCTACAATGAGCAGTTCTTC. Amino acids: CASSYSSPYNEQFF. The genes are TRBV6-6 and TRBJ2-1; D not certain. Deletions cut 0 bases from V and 2 bases from J, with 5 bases between. The CDR3 sequence is 14 residues long. Germline lookup yields CDR1 MNHNY and CDR2 SVGAGI (reference sequence).

The rearrangement uses TRBV18 and TRBJ1-2; 12 nucleotides align to TRBD1. V lost 6 bases and J lost 4; bases outside the gene matches: 6. This CDR3 region has 15 residues. The germline V gene encodes CDR1 KGHSH and CDR2 LQKENI. CDR3 in DNA: TGTGCCAGCTCGCCCCGGGACAGGGGGCTCTATGGCTACACCTTC. It translates to CASSPRDRGLYGYTF.

The chain carries TRBV5-6 and TRBJ2-7; TRBD1 agrees at 7 bases. The V segment lost 6 bases and the J segment 5 bases; nucleotides outside the gene matches: 8. Germline-derived CDR1 and CDR2 are SGHDT and YYEEEE. There are 13 residues in the CDR3. CDR3 protein: CASTPTGSDEQYF. CDR3 nucleotide sequence: TGTGCCAGCACCCCGACAGGGTCCGACGAGCAGTACTTC.

The gene calls are TRBV7-2 and TRBJ2-3, with a possible D match to TRBD2 (5 bases). CDR1 is SGHTA, CDR2 FQGNSA, per germline. The CDR3 runs 17 residues. The ends were cut back, 6 bases at V and 1 base at J, with 20 bases in the middle. The CDR3 nucleotides are TGTGCCAGCAGTTCCATCCGGGTGGTGGAGGGCACAGATACGCAGTATTTT. It translates to CASSSIRVVEGTDTQYF. The full variable domain, rest sourced from reference TRBV7-2 and TRBJ2-3, is GAGVSQSPSNKVTEKGKDVELRCDPISGHTALYWYRQSLGQGLEFLIYFQGNSAPDKSGLPSDRFSAERTGGSVSTLTIQRTQQEDSAVYLCASSSIRVVEGTDTQYFGPGTRLTVL.

The chain carries TRBV28 and TRBJ1-5, with TRBD1 matching 7 bases. The V gene's germline CDR1 is MDHEN and CDR2 SYDVKM. With 3 bases clipped from V and 0 bases from J, the junction kept 8 bases outside the gene matches. The CDR3 runs to 17 residues. Here the CDR3 reads CASSFGRGFYSNQPQHF. Written as DNA, the CDR3 is TGTGCCAGCAGTTTCGGCAGGGGGTTCTATAGCAATCAGCCCCAGCATTTT.

V gene TRBV5-6 combines with J gene TRBJ2-2; 8 positions match TRBD2. This CDR3 spans 16 amino acids. Germline CDR1 SGHDT, CDR2 YYEEEE. Trimming at V came to 3 bases and at J to 2 bases, leaving 6 bases not matched to a gene. In DNA, the CDR3 is TGTGCCAGCAGCTCATTAGGACTAGCCAACACCGGGGAGCTGTTTTTT. This gives the protein CASSSLGLANTGELFF.

The J gene is TRBJ2-3, the V gene TRBV5-4; possibly TRBD2 for D (6 bases). The CDR3 is 15 residues long. The germline V gene encodes CDR1 SGHNT and CDR2 YYREEE (reference sequence). V was clipped by 7 bases and J by 3 bases, with 18 bases between them. CDR3 loop: CASAFRGGATDTQYF. The CDR3 DNA is TGTGCCAGCGCATTTAGGGGCGGGGCAACAGATACGCAGTATTTT. Combining the CDR3 with reference TRBV5-4 and TRBJ2-3 gives the whole variable domain ETGVTQSPTHLIKTRGQQVTLRCSSQSGHNTVSWYQQALGQGPQFIFQYYREEENGRGNFPPRFSGLQFPNYSSELNVNALELDDSALYLCASAFRGGATDTQYFGPGTRLTVL.

The chain has TRBV21-1 and TRBJ1-2. TRBV21-1 is flagged as a pseudogene. The CDR3 has 13 residues. The CDR3 bases are TGTGCCAGCAGCAAAAGGGTTTACTATGGCTACACCTTC. Encoded protein: CASSKRVYYGYTF.

CDR3 sequence reads: CASSLGGDTGELFF. The CDR3 nucleotides are TGTGCCAGCAGCTTGGGAGGGGACACCGGGGAGCTGTTTTTT. This chain joins TRBV5-4 and TRBJ2-2, with D perhaps TRBD1 or TRBD2 (5 bases each). The CDR3 contains 14 residues. Trimming took off 0 bases at V and 3 bases at J, with 6 bases between the two ends. In germline, CDR1 is SGHNT, CDR2 YYREEE (reference sequence).

The chain links TRBV4-2 to TRBJ2-2; D is unclear. This CDR3 is 14 amino acids long. Germline CDR1 LGHNA, CDR2 YNFKEQ. Trimming shortened V by 1 base and J by 5 bases, and 8 bases separated the two germline ends. The CDR3 loop reads CASSQAVLTGELFF. DNA for the CDR3: TGTGCCAGCAGCCAAGCGGTGTTGACCGGGGAGCTGTTTTTT.

With respect to this clone: The sample holds other DNA sequences that translate to the same CDR3. The J gene is TRBJ2-1, the V gene TRBV2, with D possibly called TRBD1 or TRBD2 (5 bases each). Germline CDR1 SNHLY, CDR2 FYNNEI. The CDR3 is made up of 13 amino acids. Trimming took 11 bases from V and 7 from J, leaving 18 bases between them. The CDR3 here is CAVLGELGNEQFF. Here the CDR3 DNA reads TGTGCCGTTTTGGGGGAGTTAGGTAATGAGCAGTTCTTC.

The chain joins TRBV7-8 to TRBJ1-4, with no clear D. This CDR3 region has 14 residues. Germline assignment: CDR1 SGHVS and CDR2 FQNEAQ. V lost 0 bases, J lost 8 bases, and 10 bases lay in between. The CDR3 region is CASSLALREEKLFF. CDR3 coding DNA: TGTGCCAGCAGCTTAGCGCTGCGGGAGGAAAAACTGTTTTTT.